The clone carrying this T cell receptor beta chain was detected only a few times. The antigen remains undetermined. These data are taken from a study of cytomegalovirus exposure and HLA in healthy donors. Study-wide results and caveats: When analyzed later, the rates of TCR association showed variation by HLA locus, with DRB1 the most and HLA-C the fewest.

The PCR contained 60 Vbeta and 13 Jbeta primers. TCRdb's copy holds only in-frame clones and misses some; the assay was immunoSEQ multiplex PCR. The sample holds 85,000 to 130,000 clones; approximately 73% are singletons and the top ten take over 3.5%. This CDR3 has 13 amino acids. Deletions cut 6 bases from V and 4 bases from J, with 12 bases between. CDR1 and CDR2 from the germline V gene are MNHEY and SVGAGI. The receptor's source is a woman aged 45-65 years in good health and CMV-seropositive. Sequenced material: PBMCs. V is TRBV6-5 and J is TRBJ1-2; D is uncertain. The CDR3, as DNA: TGTGCCAGCAGGCGGGGTATTGGCTATGGCTACACCTTC. It codes for CASRRGIGYGYTF.